The 30 T cell receptor beta chains below were found in one sample sequenced in a study of response to subunit inactivated influenza vaccine. MiXCR, applied by TCRdb to the RT-PCR reads, yields one record per CDR3 protein. Found here are fewer than 700,000 distinct CDR3 sequences, 10% to 15% of them singletons; the top ten hold about an eighth. The specimen was PBMCs from blood, collected 45 days after vaccination. Every receptor here comes from a man between 45 and 60 years old who received an inactivated influenza vaccine.

The chain joins TRBV6-5 to TRBJ2-5, with 10 bases aligning to TRBD2. The CDR3 has 17 amino acids. Germline V CDR1 and CDR2: MNHEY, SVGAGI. Trimming cost V 2 bases and J 0 bases; bases outside gene matches: 6. CDR3 region: CASSYEPSGGHQETQYF. Here the CDR3 DNA reads TGTGCCAGCAGTTACGAGCCTAGCGGGGGCCACCAAGAGACCCAGTACTTC.

The chain recombines TRBV20-1 with TRBJ2-5, with D hard to call. Germline lookup yields CDR1 DFQATT and CDR2 SNEGSKA (reference sequence). With 3 bases removed from V and 2 bases from J, the gap between germline ends came to 13 bases. The CDR3 has 14 residues. This CDR3 reads CSASLGLGQETQYF. The CDR3 coding sequence is TGCAGTGCTAGCCTAGGGTTAGGGCAAGAGACCCAGTACTTC.

This clonotype was observed a handful of times. The chain employs TRBV7-2 and TRBJ2-7; 9 bases fit TRBD1. The V and J ends lost 3 bases and 1 base, in that order; junction bases with no gene match: 4. Germline loops: CDR1 SGHTA, CDR2 FQGNSA. This CDR3 region has 15 residues. The CDR3 DNA is TGTGCCAGCAGCTTTGGGGGACAGGGATCCTACGAGCAGTACTTC. It yields the protein CASSFGGQGSYEQYF.

The rearrangement joins TRBV12-3 or TRBV12-4 to TRBJ1-4; D unclear. Between the trimmed V and J ends, which lost 6 bases and 5 bases, there was a span of 10 bases. There are 13 residues in the CDR3. CDR3 DNA sequence: TGTGCCAGCAGCAAATACCAGAATGAAAAACTGTTTTTT. It encodes CASSKYQNEKLFF.

The chain couples TRBV7-9 to TRBJ2-6; D remains ambiguous. Looked up from germline, CDR1 is SEHNR and CDR2 is FQNEAQ (reference sequence). The V end was cut by 0 bases, the J end by 1 base, with 4 bases between. The CDR3 runs 15 residues. The CDR3 loop reads CASSLARSGANVLTF. Written as DNA, the CDR3 is TGTGCCAGCAGCTTAGCGCGGTCTGGGGCCAACGTCCTGACTTTC.

V is TRBV11-1 and J is TRBJ2-3; TRBD2 matches 13 bases. This CDR3 comprises 20 residues. V was pared by 4 bases and J by 1 base, with 14 bases of the junction left unmatched. Germline V lookup: CDR1 SGHAT, CDR2 FQDESV (reference sequence). CDR3 in amino acids: CASSSKRGLAGRGGTDTQYF. The CDR3 DNA is TGTGCCAGCAGCTCCAAAAGGGGACTAGCGGGGAGAGGTGGCACAGATACGCAGTATTTT.

This chain connects TRBV27 to TRBJ1-1; D unclear. Trimming took off 5 bases at V and 0 bases at J, with 13 bases between the two ends. The CDR3 extends over 15 amino acids. The germline CDR1 and CDR2 sequences are MNHEY and SMNVEV (reference sequence). For the CDR3, the DNA is TGTGCCAGCAGTCCACGTGGGTTCATGAACACTGAAGCTTTCTTT. Translating it yields CASSPRGFMNTEAFF.

This clonotype has a handful of counts. V gene TRBV12-3 or TRBV12-4 combines with J gene TRBJ2-3, with 11 bases identical to TRBD2. CDR3 size: 15 residues. Unmatched junction bases numbered 9, after V lost 6 bases and J lost 7 bases. CDR3 residues: CASRVRSGGGYTQYF. CDR3 in DNA: TGTGCCAGCAGAGTCCGTAGCGGGGGGGGATATACGCAGTATTTT.

This clonotype has just a few counts. The J gene is TRBJ2-3, the V gene TRBV6-1, with D tentatively TRBD1 or TRBD2 (6 bases each). The germline V gene encodes CDR1 MNHNS and CDR2 SASEGT. The V end lost 7 bases, the J end lost 4 bases, and 30 bases lay between the germline ends. The CDR3 spans 19 residues. CDR3 DNA sequence: TGTGCCAGCAAGCCTTATTATATACAGGGAGGAGGTGTTCCAGATACGCAGTATTTT. Its protein product is CASKPYYIQGGGVPDTQYF.

This clonotype has only a few counts. The chain's CDR3 is CASSQNLYEQYF. As DNA, the CDR3 is TGTGCCAGCAGCCAAAACCTATACGAGCAGTACTTC. This chain uses TRBV27 with TRBJ2-7; no definite D call. Germline assignment: CDR1 MNHEY and CDR2 SMNVEV (reference sequence). There are 12 residues in the CDR3. The V gene lost 6 bases and the J gene lost 4 bases, with 10 bases spanning the gap.

This chain uses TRBV6-5 with TRBJ2-3; D is uncertain. The CDR3 runs 13 residues. V lost 2 bases and J lost 2, with 5 bases in between. The V gene's germline CDR1 is MNHEY and CDR2 SVGAGI. Here the CDR3 DNA reads TGTGCCAGCAGTTACCCACCCACAGATACGCAGTATTTT. Translating gives CASSYPPTDTQYF.

This clonotype was observed at least ten times. The chain is built from TRBV20-1 and TRBJ1-2; D is unresolved. The CDR3 covers 14 residues. Trimming took off 0 bases at V and 6 bases at J, with 14 bases between the two ends. Germline V CDR1 and CDR2: DFQATT, SNEGSKA (reference sequence). The CDR3 DNA follows: TGCAGTGCTAGAGATCTGAGAGGGAGCCATGGCTACACCTTC. This gives the protein CSARDLRGSHGYTF.

This clonotype has more than one count but fewer than ten. V gene TRBV28 combines with J gene TRBJ2-7; 12 bases are a match to TRBD2. V lost 5 bases and J lost 3; bases outside the gene matches: 5. Looked up from germline, CDR1 is MDHEN and CDR2 is SYDVKM. The CDR3 totals 15 residues. CDR3 region: CASSDGLAGSYEQYF. Here the CDR3 DNA reads TGTGCCAGCAGTGATGGACTAGCGGGAAGCTACGAGCAGTACTTC.

This chain joins TRBV20-1 and TRBJ2-1; 11 positions match TRBD1. The V and J ends lost 4 bases and 4 bases, in that order; junction bases with no gene match: 18. Germline CDR1 DFQATT, CDR2 SNEGSKA (reference sequence). This CDR3 has 19 residues. CDR3 sequence (DNA): TGCAGTGCTATACCGGGACAGGGGGGAGCGGGAGTTTGGTACAATGAGCAGTTCTTC. Its protein product is CSAIPGQGGAGVWYNEQFF.

The J gene is TRBJ2-5, the V gene TRBV10-3, with D tentatively TRBD2 (6 bases). There are 13 residues in the CDR3. Trimming cost V 10 bases and J 3 bases, with 15 bases left between them. Germline loops: CDR1 ENHRY, CDR2 SYGVKD. The CDR3 is CATLGRKEETQYF. CDR3 DNA: TGTGCCACCCTGGGGAGGAAAGAAGAGACCCAGTACTTC.

The rearrangement joins TRBV12-3 or TRBV12-4 to TRBJ2-5, with 7 bases that match TRBD2. V gave up 6 bases and J gave up 7 bases; unmatched junction bases: 8. The CDR3 is made up of 13 amino acids. The chain's CDR3 is CASSRGGPGTQYF. CDR3 nucleotides: TGTGCCAGCAGCCGCGGGGGTCCCGGGACCCAGTACTTC.

The chain joins TRBV7-9 to TRBJ2-3; D perhaps matches TRBD2 (6 bases). V dropped 1 base and J dropped 11 bases, with 16 bases sitting between them. This CDR3 region has 14 residues. Germline loops: CDR1 SEHNR, CDR2 FQNEAQ (reference sequence). In DNA form, the CDR3 reads TGTGCCAGCAGCTTAGATGGGGCCTTCGGGAGGCAGTATTTT. This translates into CASSLDGAFGRQYF.

The chain combines TRBV6-2 or TRBV6-3 with TRBJ2-7; no clear D gene. Trimming pared 3 bases from V and 2 bases from J, leaving 14 bases between. This CDR3 region has 15 residues. Looked up from germline, CDR1 is MNHEY and CDR2 is SVGEGT. The CDR3 nucleotides are TGTGCCAGCAGTTATTTCGGCGGATTAACCTACGAGCAGTACTTC. Translated: CASSYFGGLTYEQYF.

This clonotype has a handful of counts. The CDR3 DNA reads TGTGCCAGCAGTTTAGGGGGGAGGGCGAGGAATCAGCCCCAGCATTTT. This sequence encodes CASSLGGRARNQPQHF. The chain carries TRBV12-3 or TRBV12-4 and TRBJ1-5, with D perhaps matching TRBD1 (5 bases). The CDR3 length is 16 residues. Between the trimmed V and J ends, which lost 1 base and 4 bases, there was a span of 14 bases.

This clonotype came up many times. The chain links TRBV12-3 or TRBV12-4 to TRBJ2-7, with a tentative D call TRBD2 (6 bases). The CDR3 consists of 16 residues. V was shortened by 3 bases and J by 3 bases, with 18 bases between the two germline ends. CDR3 sequence (DNA): TGTGCCAGCAGTTTCCCCGGGGGAAGTCGGGGCTACGAGCAGTACTTC. Its translation: CASSFPGGSRGYEQYF.

This clonotype appeared many times. The chain is built from TRBV21-1 and TRBJ2-1; the DNA was not compared with TRBD2, the D call given in the table. TRBV21-1 is tagged as a pseudogene. CDR3 length: 15 amino acids. In DNA, the CDR3 is TGTGCCAGCAGCAAAGTTCTAGCAGGGATCAATGAGCAGTTCTTC. Its protein is CASSKVLAGINEQFF.

This clonotype was seen only a few times. The V call is TRBV25-1, the J call TRBJ2-7; tentatively, D is TRBD2 (7 bases). This CDR3 comprises 13 residues. Germline CDR1 is MGHDK and CDR2 is SYGVNS. With 1 base removed from V and 5 bases from J, the gap between germline ends came to 9 bases. The CDR3 region is CASSEFGGHEQYF. CDR3 nucleotide sequence: TGTGCCAGCAGTGAATTCGGGGGGCACGAGCAGTACTTC.

This chain uses TRBV7-2 with TRBJ1-5; maybe TRBD1 (5 bases). The V gene's germline CDR1 is SGHTA and CDR2 FQGNSA. This CDR3 has 17 residues. Trimming removed 5 bases from V and 4 bases from J, with 21 bases in between. DNA of the CDR3: TGTGCCAGCAGCCTTGGGAAAGGGGTAAATATGAATCAGCCCCAGCATTTT. Translated: CASSLGKGVNMNQPQHF. Together with reference TRBV7-2 and TRBJ1-5, the CDR3 gives the full variable domain: GAGVSQSPSNKVTEKGKDVELRCDPISGHTALYWYRQSLGQGLEFLIYFQGNSAPDKSGLPSDRFSAERTGGSVSTLTIQRTQQEDSAVYLCASSLGKGVNMNQPQHFGDGTRLSIL.

The rearrangement uses TRBV20-1 and TRBJ2-5, with 7 bases matching TRBD1. Germline CDR1 reads DFQATT; CDR2 reads SNEGSKA (reference sequence). Unmatched junction bases numbered 6, after V lost 0 bases and J lost 5 bases. CDR3 length: 14 residues. CDR3 nucleotides: TGCAGTGCTAGAGACCCCCGAGGGGGCGAGACCCAGTACTTC. Translating it yields CSARDPRGGETQYF.

The J gene is TRBJ2-7, the V gene TRBV27, with TRBD1 matching over 7 bases. The V segment lost 6 bases and the J segment 2 bases; nucleotides outside the gene matches: 10. CDR1 is MNHEY and CDR2 is SMNVEV in the germline V gene (reference sequence). The CDR3 is 15 amino acids. The CDR3 here is CASSPPGQPTYEQYF. CDR3 nucleotide sequence: TGTGCCAGCAGCCCCCCGGGACAGCCAACCTACGAGCAGTACTTC.

The V call is TRBV28, the J call TRBJ1-2; D perhaps matches TRBD1 (5 bases). Germline V gene data show CDR1 as MDHEN and CDR2 as SYDVKM. Trimming took 3 bases from V and 5 from J, leaving 13 bases between them. The length of the CDR3 is 14 residues. In DNA, the CDR3 is TGTGCCAGCAGTTTCCTAGGGACTACTTATGGCTACACCTTC. Translating gives CASSFLGTTYGYTF.

The chain employs TRBV7-2 and TRBJ1-4; D is unclear. Looked up from germline, CDR1 is SGHTA and CDR2 is FQGNSA. V lost 5 bases and J lost 1, with 8 bases in between. This CDR3 is 14 amino acids long. DNA for the CDR3: TGTGCCAGCAGCCCACGAGTAACTAATGAAAAACTGTTTTTT. Its protein product is CASSPRVTNEKLFF.

V gene TRBV6-2 or TRBV6-3 combines with J gene TRBJ2-5; D not certain. Germline assignment: CDR1 MNHEY and CDR2 SVGEGT. The V gene lost 8 bases and the J gene lost 1 base, with 11 bases spanning the gap. This CDR3 is 13 amino acids long. The CDR3 reads CASRWAFQETQYF. In nucleotides, the CDR3 is TGTGCCAGCCGATGGGCTTTCCAAGAGACCCAGTACTTC.

The chain combines TRBV20-1 with TRBJ2-1, with a tentative D call TRBD1 (5 bases). The CDR3 runs to 12 residues. Trimming left V 7 bases short and J 0 bases short, with 7 bases between. From germline, CDR1 is DFQATT and CDR2 SNEGSKA (reference sequence). The CDR3 loop is CSGGRSYNEQFF. The CDR3 region has the DNA TGCAGTGGGGGCCGCTCCTACAATGAGCAGTTCTTC.

This clonotype was seen more than once but under ten times. The gene calls are TRBV20-1 and TRBJ2-1; a possible D gene is TRBD1 (5 bases). V was shortened by 6 bases and J by 1 base, with 22 bases between the two germline ends. Germline V CDR1 and CDR2: DFQATT, SNEGSKA (reference sequence). The CDR3 has 17 amino acids. The CDR3 sequence is CSAVTDLFLNSYNEQFF. As DNA, the CDR3 is TGCAGTGCCGTGACAGATCTCTTTTTAAATTCCTACAATGAGCAGTTCTTC.